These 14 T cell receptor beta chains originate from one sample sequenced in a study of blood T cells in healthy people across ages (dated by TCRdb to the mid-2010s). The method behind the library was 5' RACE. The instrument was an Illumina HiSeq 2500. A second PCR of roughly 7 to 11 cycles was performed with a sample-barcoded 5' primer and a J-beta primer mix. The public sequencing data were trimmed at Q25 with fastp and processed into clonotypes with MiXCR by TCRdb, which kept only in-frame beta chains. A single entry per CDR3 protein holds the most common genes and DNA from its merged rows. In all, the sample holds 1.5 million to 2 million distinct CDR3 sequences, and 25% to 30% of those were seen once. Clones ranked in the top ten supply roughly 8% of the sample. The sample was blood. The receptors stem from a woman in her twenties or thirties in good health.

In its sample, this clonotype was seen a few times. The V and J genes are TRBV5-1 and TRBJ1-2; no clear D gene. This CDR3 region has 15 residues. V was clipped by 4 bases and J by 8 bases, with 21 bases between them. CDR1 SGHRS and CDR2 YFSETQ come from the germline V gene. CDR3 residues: CASSITGGQLEGYTF. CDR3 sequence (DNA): TGCGCCAGCAGCATAACGGGAGGTCAACTCGAAGGCTACACCTTC.

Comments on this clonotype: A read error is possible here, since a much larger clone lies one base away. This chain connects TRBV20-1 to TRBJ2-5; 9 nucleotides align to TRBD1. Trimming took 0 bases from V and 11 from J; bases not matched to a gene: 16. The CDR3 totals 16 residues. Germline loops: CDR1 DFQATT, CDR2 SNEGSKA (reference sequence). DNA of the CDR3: TGCAGTGCTAGAGATCCCCAGACAGGGGGAAGGAATGAGCAGTACTTC. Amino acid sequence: CSARDPQTGGRNEQYF.

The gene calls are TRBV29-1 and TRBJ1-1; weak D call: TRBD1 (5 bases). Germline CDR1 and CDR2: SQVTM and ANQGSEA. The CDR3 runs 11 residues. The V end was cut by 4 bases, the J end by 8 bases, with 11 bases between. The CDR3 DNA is TGCAGCGTTGCGCGACAGCAGGAAGCTTTCTTT. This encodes CSVARQQEAFF.

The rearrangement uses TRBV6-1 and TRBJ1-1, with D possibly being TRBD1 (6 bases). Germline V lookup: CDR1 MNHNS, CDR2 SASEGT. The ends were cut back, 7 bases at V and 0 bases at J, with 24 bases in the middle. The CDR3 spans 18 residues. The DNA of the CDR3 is TGTGCCAGCAAAAGGTTGGGGGGACACTCAACTTTGAACACTGAAGCTTTCTTT. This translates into CASKRLGGHSTLNTEAFF.

The CDR3 DNA is TGTGCCAGCAGCTTAGGGGGACTAGCGCATGTCACAGATACGCAGTATTTT. Translated: CASSLGGLAHVTDTQYF. This rearrangement joins TRBV11-3 to TRBJ2-3, with TRBD2 matching over 10 bases. The length of the CDR3 is 17 residues. The germline CDR1 and CDR2 sequences are SGHNT and YENEEA. Trimming cost V 1 base and J 2 bases; bases outside gene matches: 6.

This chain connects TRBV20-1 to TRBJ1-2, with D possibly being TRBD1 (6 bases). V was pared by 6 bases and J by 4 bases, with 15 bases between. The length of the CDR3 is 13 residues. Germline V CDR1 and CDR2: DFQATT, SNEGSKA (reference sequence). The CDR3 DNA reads TGCAGTGCCGCCGGACAGTTCTCCTATGGCTACACCTTC. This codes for CSAAGQFSYGYTF.

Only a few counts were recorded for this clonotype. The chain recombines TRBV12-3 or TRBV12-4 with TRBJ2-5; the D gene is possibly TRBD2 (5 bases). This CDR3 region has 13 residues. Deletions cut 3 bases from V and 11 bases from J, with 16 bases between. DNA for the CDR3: TGTGCCAGCAGTTTTTCTGTGTTTGGGGAGCAGTACTTC. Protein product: CASSFSVFGEQYF.

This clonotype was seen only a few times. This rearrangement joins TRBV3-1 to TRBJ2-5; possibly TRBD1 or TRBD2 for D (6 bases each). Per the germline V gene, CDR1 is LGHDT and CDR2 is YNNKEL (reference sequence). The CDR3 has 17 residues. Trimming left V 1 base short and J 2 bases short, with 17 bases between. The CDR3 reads CASSQGTRGLVQETQYF. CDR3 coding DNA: TGTGCCAGCAGCCAAGGGACACGGGGGCTTGTTCAAGAGACCCAGTACTTC.

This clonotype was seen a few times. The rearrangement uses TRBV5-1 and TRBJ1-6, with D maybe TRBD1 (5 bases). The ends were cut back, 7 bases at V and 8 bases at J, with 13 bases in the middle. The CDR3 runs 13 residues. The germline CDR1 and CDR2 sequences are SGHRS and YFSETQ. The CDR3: CASSLGDYSPLHF. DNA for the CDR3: TGCGCCAGCTCATTGGGGGATTATTCACCCCTCCACTTT.

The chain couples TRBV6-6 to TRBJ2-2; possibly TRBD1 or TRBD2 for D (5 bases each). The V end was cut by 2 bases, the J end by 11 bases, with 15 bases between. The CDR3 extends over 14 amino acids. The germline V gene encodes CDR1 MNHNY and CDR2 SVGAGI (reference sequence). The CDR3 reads CASSYPGAYDELFF. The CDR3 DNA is TGTGCCAGCAGTTACCCCGGGGCGTACGACGAGCTGTTTTTT.

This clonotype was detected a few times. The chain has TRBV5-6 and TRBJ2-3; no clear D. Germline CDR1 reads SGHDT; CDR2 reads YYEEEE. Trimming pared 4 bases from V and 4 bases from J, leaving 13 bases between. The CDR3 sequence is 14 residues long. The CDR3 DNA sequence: TGTGCCAGCAGCCCCACACTCGGTCCAGATACGCAGTATTTT. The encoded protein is CASSPTLGPDTQYF.

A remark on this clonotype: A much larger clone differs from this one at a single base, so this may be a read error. In DNA, the CDR3 is TGTGTCTGGAGTGTCGGGATCGAGCAGTACTTC. Its translation: CVWSVGIEQYF. The V call is TRBV30, the J call TRBJ2-1; maybe TRBD2 (5 bases). The end of the DNA aligns better with TRBJ2-7, so the J call may be wrong. Germline V gene data show CDR1 as GTSNPN and CDR2 as SVGIG (reference sequence). The CDR3 loop spans 11 amino acids.

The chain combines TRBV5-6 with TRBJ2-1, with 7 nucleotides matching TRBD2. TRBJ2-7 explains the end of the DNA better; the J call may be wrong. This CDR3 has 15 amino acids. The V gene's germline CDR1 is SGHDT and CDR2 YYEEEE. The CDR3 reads CASSWGGKAYNEQYF. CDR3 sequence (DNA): TGTGCCAGCAGCTGGGGGGGGAAGGCCTACAATGAGCAGTACTTC.

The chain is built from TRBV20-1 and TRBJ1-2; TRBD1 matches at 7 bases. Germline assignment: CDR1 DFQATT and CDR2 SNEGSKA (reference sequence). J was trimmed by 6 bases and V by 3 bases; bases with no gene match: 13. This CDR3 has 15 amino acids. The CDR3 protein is CSARRSPEGAHGYTF. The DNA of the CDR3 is TGCAGTGCTAGGAGAAGCCCCGAGGGGGCGCATGGCTACACCTTC.